Below, 3 T cell receptor beta chains from the same sample are listed, as sequenced in a study of regulatory and conventional T cells in RAG deficiency (dated by TCRdb to about 2017). Before genomic DNA was extracted, conventional CD4+ T cells were isolated from blood as CD25-low CD127-high cells. Library preparation used the immunoSEQ multiplex PCR assay. TCRdb mirrors the immuneACCESS table, restricted to in-frame sequences. Some clones are absent from its copies; in checked studies, under half trace to an unresolved V gene, and the reason for the others is unknown. The sample includes about 30,000 clones, with around 96% observed a single time. Clones ranked in the top ten supply over 0.15% of the sample. Another study also made use of these data, one on regulatory T cells. From that second study: The multiplex PCR used 52 forward TRBV primers and 13 reverse TRBJ primers, with assay-based and computational corrections for amplification bias.

Material: CD25- CD4+ T cells sorted from blood. These receptors were obtained from a human donor in good health.

The V call is TRBV28, the J call TRBJ2-6; the D gene is possibly TRBD1 (6 bases). V was cut by 6 bases and J by 5 bases, with 8 bases left in between. The CDR3 length is 13 residues. The germline V gene has CDR1 MDHEN and CDR2 SYDVKM. The CDR3 DNA reads as TGTGCCAGCAGCTGGGACAGGGCCAACGTCCTGACTTTC. This codes for CASSWDRANVLTF.

V usage is TRBV7-3 and J usage is TRBJ1-6; a weak D match, TRBD1 (6 bases). In germline, CDR1 is SGHTA, CDR2 FQGTGA. The CDR3 runs to 16 residues. Deletions cut 3 bases from V and 10 bases from J, with 19 bases between. The chain's CDR3 is CASSLLGGSRGSPLHF. The CDR3 DNA reads as TGTGCCAGCAGCTTGTTGGGGGGGTCGAGGGGGTCACCCCTCCACTTT.

The chain has TRBV18 and TRBJ1-2; 11 bases map to TRBD1. CDR3 size: 14 residues. V shed 5 bases, J shed 4 bases, and the junction held 3 bases outside the gene matches. CDR1 is KGHSH and CDR2 is LQKENI in the germline V gene. The CDR3 nucleotides read TGTGCCAGCTCAGGACAGGGGGCGAGCTATGGCTACACCTTC. Amino acids: CASSGQGASYGYTF. Full variable domain (outside the CDR3, taken from reference TRBV18 and TRBJ1-2): NAGVMQNPRHLVRRRGQEARLRCSPMKGHSHVYWYRQLPEEGLKFMVYLQKENIIDESGMPKERFSAEFPKEGPSILRIQQVVRGDSAAYFCASSGQGASYGYTFGSGTRLTVV.